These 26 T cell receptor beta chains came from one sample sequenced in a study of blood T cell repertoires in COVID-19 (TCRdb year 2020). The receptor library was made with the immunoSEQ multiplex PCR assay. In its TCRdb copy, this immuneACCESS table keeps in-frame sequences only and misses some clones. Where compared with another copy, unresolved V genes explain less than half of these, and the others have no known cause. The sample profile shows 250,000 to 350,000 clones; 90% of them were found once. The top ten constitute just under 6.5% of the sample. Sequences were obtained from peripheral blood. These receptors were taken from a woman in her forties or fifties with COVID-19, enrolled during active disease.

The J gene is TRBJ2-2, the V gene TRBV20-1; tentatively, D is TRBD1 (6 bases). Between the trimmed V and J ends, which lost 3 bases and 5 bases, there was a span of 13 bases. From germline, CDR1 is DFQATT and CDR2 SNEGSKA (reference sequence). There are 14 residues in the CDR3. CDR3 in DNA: TGCAGTGCTAGTCGCAGGGGTGGGACCGGGGAGCTGTTTTTT. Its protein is CSASRRGGTGELFF.

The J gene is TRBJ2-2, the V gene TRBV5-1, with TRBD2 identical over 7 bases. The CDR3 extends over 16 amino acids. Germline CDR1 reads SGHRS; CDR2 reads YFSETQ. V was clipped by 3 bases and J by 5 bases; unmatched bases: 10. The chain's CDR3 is CASSYRGGEVTGELFF. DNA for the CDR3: TGCGCCAGCAGCTACCGGGGAGGGGAAGTTACCGGGGAGCTGTTTTTT. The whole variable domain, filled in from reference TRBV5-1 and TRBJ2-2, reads KAGVTQTPRYLIKTRGQQVTLSCSPISGHRSVSWYQQTPGQGLQFLFEYFSETQRNKGNFPGRFSGRQFSNSRSEMNVSTLELGDSALYLCASSYRGGEVTGELFFGEGSRLTVL.

The CDR3 nucleotides are TGTGCCTCAGCACGGCAGGGGCCAAACACCATATATTTT. Amino acid sequence: CASARQGPNTIYF. The rearrangement joins TRBV30 to TRBJ1-3; possible D gene TRBD1, 6 bases. The V end was cut by 7 bases, the J end by 6 bases, with 16 bases between. CDR3 length equals 13 residues. The V gene's germline CDR1 is GTSNPN and CDR2 SVGIG (reference sequence).

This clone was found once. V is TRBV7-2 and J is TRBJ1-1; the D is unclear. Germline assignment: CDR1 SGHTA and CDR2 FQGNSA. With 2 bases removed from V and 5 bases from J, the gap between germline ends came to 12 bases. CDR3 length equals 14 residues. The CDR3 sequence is CASSLTTRRTEAFF. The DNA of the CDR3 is TGTGCCAGCAGCTTAACGACAAGGAGGACTGAAGCTTTCTTT.

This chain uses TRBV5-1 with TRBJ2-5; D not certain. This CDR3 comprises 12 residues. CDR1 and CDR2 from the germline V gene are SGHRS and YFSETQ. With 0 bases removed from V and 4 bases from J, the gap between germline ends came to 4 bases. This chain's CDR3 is CASSLDRETQYF. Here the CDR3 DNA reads TGCGCCAGCAGCTTGGACAGAGAGACCCAGTACTTC.

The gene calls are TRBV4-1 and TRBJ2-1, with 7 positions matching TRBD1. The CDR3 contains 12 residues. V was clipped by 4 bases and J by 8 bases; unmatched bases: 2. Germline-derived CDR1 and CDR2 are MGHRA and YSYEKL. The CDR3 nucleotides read TGCGCCAGCAGCCTAGACAGGGATGAGCAGTTCTTC. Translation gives CASSLDRDEQFF.

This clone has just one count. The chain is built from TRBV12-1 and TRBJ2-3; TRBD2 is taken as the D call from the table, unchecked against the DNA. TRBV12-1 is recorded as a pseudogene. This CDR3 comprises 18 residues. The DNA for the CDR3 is TGTGCCAGCAGCTCTCGCATGGGGAGGGCCGTTTGCACAGATACGCAGTATTTT. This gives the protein CASSSRMGRAVCTDTQYF.

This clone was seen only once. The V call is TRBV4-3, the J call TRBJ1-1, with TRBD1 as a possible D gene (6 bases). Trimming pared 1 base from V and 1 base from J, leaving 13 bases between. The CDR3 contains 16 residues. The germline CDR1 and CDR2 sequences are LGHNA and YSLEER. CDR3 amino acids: CASSQAAGTPNTEAFF. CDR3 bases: TGCGCCAGCAGCCAAGCAGCCGGGACACCGAACACTGAAGCTTTCTTT.

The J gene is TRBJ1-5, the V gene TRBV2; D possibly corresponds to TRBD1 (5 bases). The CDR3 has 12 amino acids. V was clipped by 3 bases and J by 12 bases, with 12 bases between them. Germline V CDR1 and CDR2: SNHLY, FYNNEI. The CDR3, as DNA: TGTGCCAGCAGTGATGGGGCAGTAGGCCAGCATTTT. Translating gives CASSDGAVGQHF.

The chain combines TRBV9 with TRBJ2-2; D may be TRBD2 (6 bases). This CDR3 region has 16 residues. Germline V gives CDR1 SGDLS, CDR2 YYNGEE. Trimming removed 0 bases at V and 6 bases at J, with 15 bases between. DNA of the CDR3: TGTGCCAGCAGCGTAGTTTCTAGCGTGATCGCCGGGGAGCTGTTTTTT. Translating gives CASSVVSSVIAGELFF.

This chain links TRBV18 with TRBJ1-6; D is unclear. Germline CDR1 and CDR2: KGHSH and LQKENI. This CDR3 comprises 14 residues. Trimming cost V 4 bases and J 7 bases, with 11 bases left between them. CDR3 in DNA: TGTGCCAGCTCACGTAATGAGGGAAATTCACCCCTCCACTTT. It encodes CASSRNEGNSPLHF.

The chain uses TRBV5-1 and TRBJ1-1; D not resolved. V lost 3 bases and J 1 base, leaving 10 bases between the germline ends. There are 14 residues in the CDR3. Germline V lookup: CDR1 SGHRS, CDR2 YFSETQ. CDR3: CASSSTKKNTEAFF. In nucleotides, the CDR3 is TGCGCCAGCAGCTCGACAAAAAAGAACACTGAAGCTTTCTTT.

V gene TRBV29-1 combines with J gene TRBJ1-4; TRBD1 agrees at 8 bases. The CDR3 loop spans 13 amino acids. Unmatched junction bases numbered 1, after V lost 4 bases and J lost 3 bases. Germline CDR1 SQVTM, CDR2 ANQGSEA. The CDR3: CSVGTGSNEKLFF. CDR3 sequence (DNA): TGCAGCGTTGGGACAGGGTCTAATGAAAAACTGTTTTTT.

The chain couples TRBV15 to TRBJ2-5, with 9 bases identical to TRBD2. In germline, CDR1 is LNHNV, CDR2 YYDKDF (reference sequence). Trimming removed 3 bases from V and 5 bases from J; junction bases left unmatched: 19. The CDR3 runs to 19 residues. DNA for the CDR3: TGTGCCACCAGCAGTTCGGGGGGGACTAGCTTCTTCTCAGCGGAGACCCAGTACTTC. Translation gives CATSSSGGTSFFSAETQYF. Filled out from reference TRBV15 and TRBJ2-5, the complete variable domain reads DAMVIQNPRYQVTQFGKPVTLSCSQTLNHNVMYWYQQKSSQAPKLLFHYYDKDFNNEADTPDNFQSRRPNTSFCFLDIRSPGLGDTAMYLCATSSSGGTSFFSAETQYFGPGTRLLVL.

Written as DNA, the CDR3 is TGCAGTGCTAGTCGAGGGCCCCTAGACTCCTATAATTCACCCCTCCACTTT. Protein sequence: CSASRGPLDSYNSPLHF. The chain couples TRBV20-1 to TRBJ1-6; D gene ambiguous. Germline CDR1 and CDR2: DFQATT and SNEGSKA (reference sequence). Trimming left V 3 bases short and J 0 bases short, with 15 bases between. The CDR3 length is 17 residues.

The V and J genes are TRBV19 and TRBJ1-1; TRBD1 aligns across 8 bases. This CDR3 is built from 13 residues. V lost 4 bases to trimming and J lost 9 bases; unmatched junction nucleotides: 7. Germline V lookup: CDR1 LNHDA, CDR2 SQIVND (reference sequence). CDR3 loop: CASSTGTGGKAFF. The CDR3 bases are TGTGCCAGTAGTACGGGAACAGGGGGGAAAGCTTTCTTT.

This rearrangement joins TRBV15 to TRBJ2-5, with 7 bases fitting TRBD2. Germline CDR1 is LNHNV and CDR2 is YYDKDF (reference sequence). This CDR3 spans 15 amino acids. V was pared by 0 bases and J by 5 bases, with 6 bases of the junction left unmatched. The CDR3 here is CATSRDVGEGETQYF. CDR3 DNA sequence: TGTGCCACCAGCAGAGATGTGGGGGAGGGTGAGACCCAGTACTTC.

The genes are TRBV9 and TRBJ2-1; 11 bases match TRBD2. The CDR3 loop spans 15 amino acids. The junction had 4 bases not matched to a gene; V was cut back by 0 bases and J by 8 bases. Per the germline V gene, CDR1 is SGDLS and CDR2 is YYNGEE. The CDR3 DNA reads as TGTGCCAGCAGCGTAGAACTAGCGGGAGTGCATGAGCAGTTCTTC. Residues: CASSVELAGVHEQFF. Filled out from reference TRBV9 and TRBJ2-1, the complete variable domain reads DSGVTQTPKHLITATGQRVTLRCSPRSGDLSVYWYQQSLDQGLQFLIQYYNGEERAKGNILERFSAQQFPDLHSELNLSSLELGDSALYFCASSVELAGVHEQFFGPGTRLTVL.

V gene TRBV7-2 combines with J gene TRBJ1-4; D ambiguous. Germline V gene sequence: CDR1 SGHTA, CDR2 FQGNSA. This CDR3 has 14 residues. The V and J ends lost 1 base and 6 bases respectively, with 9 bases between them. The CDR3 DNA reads TGTGCCAGCAGCTTAGATCGCGGGGATGAAAAACTGTTTTTT. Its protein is CASSLDRGDEKLFF.

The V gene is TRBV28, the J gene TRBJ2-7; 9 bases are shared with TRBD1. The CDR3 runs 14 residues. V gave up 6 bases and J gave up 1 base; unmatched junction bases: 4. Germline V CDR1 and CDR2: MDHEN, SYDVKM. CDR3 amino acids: CASRDRGISYEQYF. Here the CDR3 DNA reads TGTGCCAGCAGAGACAGGGGGATTTCCTACGAGCAGTACTTC.

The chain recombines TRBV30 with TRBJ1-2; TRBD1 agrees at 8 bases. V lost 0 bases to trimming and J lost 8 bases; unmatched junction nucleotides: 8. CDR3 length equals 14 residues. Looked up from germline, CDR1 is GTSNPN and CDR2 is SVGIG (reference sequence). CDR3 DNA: TGTGCCTGGAGTGTACAGGGGGTTCCTCGAGGCTACACCTTC. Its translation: CAWSVQGVPRGYTF.

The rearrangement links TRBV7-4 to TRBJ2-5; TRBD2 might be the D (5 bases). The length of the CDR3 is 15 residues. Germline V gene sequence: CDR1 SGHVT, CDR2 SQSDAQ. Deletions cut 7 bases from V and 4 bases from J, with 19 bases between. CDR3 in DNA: TGTGCCAGCACGGGAACTCAGGTATTTGGAGAGACCCAGTACTTC. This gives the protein CASTGTQVFGETQYF.

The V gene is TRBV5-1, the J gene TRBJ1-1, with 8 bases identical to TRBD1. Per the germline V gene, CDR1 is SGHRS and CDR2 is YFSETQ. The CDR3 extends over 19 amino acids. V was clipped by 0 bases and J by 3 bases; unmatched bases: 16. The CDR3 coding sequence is TGCGCCAGCAGCTTGGCCCGGGACAGGTCACCTACCCTGGACACTGAAGCTTTCTTT. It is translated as CASSLARDRSPTLDTEAFF.

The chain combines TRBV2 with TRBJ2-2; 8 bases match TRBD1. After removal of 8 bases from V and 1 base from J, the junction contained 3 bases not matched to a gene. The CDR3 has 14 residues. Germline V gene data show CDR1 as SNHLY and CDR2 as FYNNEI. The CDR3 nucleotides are TGTGCCAGCGTGGGACAGGAGAACACCGGGGAGCTGTTTTTT. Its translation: CASVGQENTGELFF.

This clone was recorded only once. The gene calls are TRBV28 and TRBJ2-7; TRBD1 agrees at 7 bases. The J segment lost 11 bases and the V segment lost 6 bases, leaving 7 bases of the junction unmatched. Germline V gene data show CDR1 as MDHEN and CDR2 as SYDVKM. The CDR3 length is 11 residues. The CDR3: CASSEDRDEYF. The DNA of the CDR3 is TGTGCCAGCAGCGAAGACAGGGACGAGTACTTC. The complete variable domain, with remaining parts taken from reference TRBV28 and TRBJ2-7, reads DVKVTQSSRYLVKRTGEKVFLECVQDMDHENMFWYRQDPGLGLRLIYFSYDVKMKEKGDIPEGYSVSREKKERFSLILESASTNQTSMYLCASSEDRDEYFGPGTRLTVT.

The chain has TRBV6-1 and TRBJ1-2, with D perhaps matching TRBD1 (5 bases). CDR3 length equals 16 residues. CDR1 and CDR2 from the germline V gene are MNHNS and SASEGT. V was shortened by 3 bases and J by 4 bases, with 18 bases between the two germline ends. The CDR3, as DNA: TGTGCCAGCAGTGATGGCGGAGGGGACCGGGGCTATGGCTACACCTTC. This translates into CASSDGGGDRGYGYTF.